These T cell receptor beta chains were read from a single sample in a study of tumor and adjacent non-tumor tissue in lung cancer. Each CDR3 protein gets one entry after TCRdb re-called the multiplex PCR reads with MiXCR. The sample lists 200,000 or so distinct CDR3 sequences; 71% were seen once. Sequences were obtained from lung tumor tissue. The receptors were gathered from a man between 60 and 70 years old with non-small cell lung cancer. CDR3s leave out the opening cysteine and the closing phenylalanine or tryptophan. Each record gives: V gene, J gene, CDR3 protein.

V gene: TRBV7-8
J gene: TRBJ2-3
CDR3 protein: ARSLSGGAGTQY

V gene: TRBV6-1
J gene: TRBJ2-1
CDR3 protein: ASRSGVNNDQF

V gene: TRBV4-1
J gene: TRBJ2-7
CDR3 protein: ASSQERQSYEQY

V gene: TRBV20-1
J gene: TRBJ1-2
CDR3 protein: SATPTGANYGYT

V gene: TRBV4-1
J gene: TRBJ2-2
CDR3 protein: ASSQIETGELF

V gene: TRBV4-1
J gene: TRBJ2-1
CDR3 protein: AHSQRATYIAQF

V gene: TRBV5-5
J gene: TRBJ2-1
CDR3 protein: TSTLGGAGVNEQF

V gene: TRBV6-2/TRBV6-3
J gene: TRBJ2-1
CDR3 protein: ASSFDRRGYNEQF

V gene: TRBV6-2/TRBV6-3
J gene: TRBJ2-1
CDR3 protein: ASTLAEGTHDEQF

V gene: TRBV4-2
J gene: TRBJ2-2
CDR3 protein: ASSQGESPGELF

V gene: TRBV20-1
J gene: TRBJ1-5
CDR3 protein: SASIGQGSQPQH

V gene: TRBV6-1
J gene: TRBJ1-2
CDR3 protein: ASSPRPHT

V gene: TRBV20-1
J gene: TRBJ2-1
CDR3 protein: SARDSRGVYYNEQF

V gene: TRBV12-3/TRBV12-4
J gene: TRBJ1-6
CDR3 protein: ASRYGRAMNNSPLH

V gene: TRBV29-1
J gene: TRBJ2-1
CDR3 protein: SVHGISANEQF

V gene: TRBV11-3
J gene: TRBJ2-4
CDR3 protein: ASSLKSSEGWGNTQY

V gene: TRBV14
J gene: TRBJ2-6
CDR3 protein: ASSQDVRGKSGANVLT

V gene: TRBV20-1
J gene: TRBJ2-5
CDR3 protein: SARARTSGKRETQY

V gene: TRBV6-6
J gene: TRBJ2-7
CDR3 protein: ASSYRAGVSSYEQY

V gene: TRBV6-2/TRBV6-3
J gene: TRBJ2-3
CDR3 protein: ASSYSSFGSTDTQY

V gene: TRBV20-1
J gene: TRBJ2-3
CDR3 protein: SATPNSFTDTQY

V gene: TRBV11-2
J gene: TRBJ2-2
CDR3 protein: ASRPRTSGNSGELF

V gene: TRBV10-2
J gene: TRBJ1-2
CDR3 protein: ATGTGDYGSYGYT

V gene: TRBV11-2
J gene: TRBJ1-1
CDR3 protein: ASCFTGPNTEAF

V gene: TRBV5-6
J gene: TRBJ2-4
CDR3 protein: ATSLAGNIQY

V gene: TRBV6-5
J gene: TRBJ2-3
CDR3 protein: ASRRGTTDTDKQY

V gene: TRBV6-2/TRBV6-3
J gene: TRBJ1-1
CDR3 protein: ASRSQGGTEAF

V gene: TRBV6-5
J gene: TRBJ1-2
CDR3 protein: ASISPGRRATNYGYT

V gene: TRBV6-6
J gene: TRBJ2-5
CDR3 protein: ASSYYRLAAQETQN

V gene: TRBV13
J gene: TRBJ2-3
CDR3 protein: ASSWGTSGSTDTQY

V gene: TRBV5-1
J gene: TRBJ2-1
CDR3 protein: ASSLALRGSGSYNEQF

V gene: TRBV28
J gene: TRBJ1-2
CDR3 protein: GSRTVGTGKSGYT

V gene: TRBV12-3/TRBV12-4
J gene: TRBJ2-5
CDR3 protein: ASSPTEKETQY

V gene: TRBV7-9
J gene: TRBJ2-1
CDR3 protein: ASCLGTGEVNEQF

V gene: TRBV6-6
J gene: TRBJ2-4
CDR3 protein: AGSKDSNKNIQY

V gene: TRBV11-2
J gene: TRBJ2-5
CDR3 protein: TSTQRGLVTQY

V gene: TRBV12-3/TRBV12-4
J gene: TRBJ1-5
CDR3 protein: ASSPGKPINQPQH

V gene: TRBV28
J gene: TRBJ1-4
CDR3 protein: ASSLHAGTGEGKLF

V gene: TRBV20-1
J gene: TRBJ1-1
CDR3 protein: SAIDRESEAF

V gene: TRBV6-5
J gene: TRBJ2-6
CDR3 protein: ASSYLGSGVNVLT

V gene: TRBV4-2
J gene: TRBJ2-3
CDR3 protein: DSKLRRLRRPSTDTQY

V gene: TRBV6-2/TRBV6-3
J gene: TRBJ2-3
CDR3 protein: AGKHWRGITDTQY

V gene: TRBV5-1
J gene: TRBJ1-4
CDR3 protein: ASSFQGDREKLL

V gene: TRBV6-1
J gene: TRBJ1-5
CDR3 protein: ASSSDRVGIQPQH

V gene: TRBV6-2/TRBV6-3
J gene: TRBJ2-1
CDR3 protein: ASSPWGLAGRPADEQF

V gene: TRBV11-2
J gene: TRBJ2-5
CDR3 protein: ASSSTPLNSLLETQY

V gene: TRBV28
J gene: TRBJ2-1
CDR3 protein: VTLLDRANEQF

V gene: TRBV11-2
J gene: TRBJ2-2
CDR3 protein: SSSLETNGELF

V gene: TRBV20-1
J gene: TRBJ1-4
CDR3 protein: NARPRSGTTNEKLF

V gene: TRBV20-1
J gene: TRBJ1-2
CDR3 protein: NATSSYGGNYGYT

V gene: TRBV30
J gene: TRBJ1-1
CDR3 protein: AKDRGGGTEAF